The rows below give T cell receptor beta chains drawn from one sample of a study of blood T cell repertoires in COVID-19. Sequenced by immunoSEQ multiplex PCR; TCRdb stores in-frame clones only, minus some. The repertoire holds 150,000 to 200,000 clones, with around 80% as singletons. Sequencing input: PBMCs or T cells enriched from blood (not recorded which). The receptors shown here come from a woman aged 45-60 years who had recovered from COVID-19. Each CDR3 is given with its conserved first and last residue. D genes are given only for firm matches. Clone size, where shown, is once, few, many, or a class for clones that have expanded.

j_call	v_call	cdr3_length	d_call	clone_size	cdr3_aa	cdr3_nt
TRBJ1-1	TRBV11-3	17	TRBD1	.	CASSLDARGHMNTEAFF	TGTGCCAGCAGCTTAGATGCGAGGGGGCATATGAACACTGAAGCTTTCTTT
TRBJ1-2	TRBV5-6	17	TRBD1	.	CASSPNAYQTGVRGYTF	TGTGCCAGCAGCCCTAACGCATACCAGACAGGGGTACGTGGCTACACCTTC
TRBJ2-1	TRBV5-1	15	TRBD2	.	CASSSQGLAGNEQFF	TGCGCCAGCAGTTCCCAAGGACTAGCGGGTAATGAGCAGTTCTTC
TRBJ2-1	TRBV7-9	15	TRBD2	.	CASSALPGGPEEQFF	TGTGCCAGCAGCGCCCTCCCGGGAGGGCCGGAAGAGCAGTTCTTC
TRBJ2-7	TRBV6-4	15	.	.	CASSDSMRDPGEQYF	TGTGCCAGCAGTGACTCGATGCGGGACCCGGGGGAGCAGTACTTC
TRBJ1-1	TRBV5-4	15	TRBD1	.	CASSLAGGMGTEAFF	TGTGCCAGCAGCTTGGCAGGGGGCATGGGGACTGAAGCTTTCTTT
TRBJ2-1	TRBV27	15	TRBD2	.	CASSSWSSGSYEQFF	TGTGCCAGCAGTTCGTGGTCCAGCGGGAGTTATGAGCAGTTCTTC
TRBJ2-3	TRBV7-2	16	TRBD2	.	CASSLSTASGEETQYF	TGTGCCAGCAGCTTATCAACGGCTAGCGGTGAGGAAACGCAGTATTTT
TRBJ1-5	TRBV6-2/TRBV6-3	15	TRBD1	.	CASSAAGTGHQPQHF	TGTGCCAGCAGTGCTGCCGGGACAGGGCATCAGCCCCAGCATTTT
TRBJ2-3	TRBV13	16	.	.	CASSLFPQQSTDTQYF	TGTGCCAGCAGCTTATTTCCTCAACAAAGCACAGATACGCAGTATTTT
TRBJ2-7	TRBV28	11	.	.	CASSRGDEQYF	TGTGCCAGCAGTCGCGGGGACGAGCAGTACTTC
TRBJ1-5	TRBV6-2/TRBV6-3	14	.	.	CASSYVYSNQPQHF	TGTGCCAGCAGTTACGTATATAGCAATCAGCCCCAGCATTTT
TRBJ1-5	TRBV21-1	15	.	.	CASSKGTDSNQPQHF	TGTGCCAGCAGCAAAGGGACAGATAGCAATCAGCCCCAGCATTTT
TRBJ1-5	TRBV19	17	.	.	CASSKPDKTGHNQPQHF	TGTGCCAGTAGTAAGCCGGATAAAACAGGGCACAATCAGCCCCAGCATTTT
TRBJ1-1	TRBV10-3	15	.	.	CAISSRRGMNTEAFF	TGTGCCATCAGCTCACGCAGGGGCATGAACACTGAAGCTTTCTTT
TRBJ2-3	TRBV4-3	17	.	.	CASSQGRGTSESDTQYF	TGCGCCAGCAGCCAAGGTCGTGGCACCTCCGAATCCGATACGCAGTATTTT
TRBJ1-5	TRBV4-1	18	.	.	CASSQETGESAGGQPQHF	TGCGCCAGCAGCCAAGAGACAGGCGAGTCTGCGGGGGGCCAGCCCCAGCATTTT
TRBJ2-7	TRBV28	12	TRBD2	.	CASSPTGGEQYF	TGTGCCAGCAGTCCAACGGGGGGCGAGCAGTACTTC
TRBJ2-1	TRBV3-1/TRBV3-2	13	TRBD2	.	CASSRSGTNEQFF	TGTGCCAGCAGCCGGAGCGGGACCAATGAGCAGTTCTTC
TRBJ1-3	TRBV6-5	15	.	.	CASSYGLSSGNTIYF	TGTGCCAGCAGTTACGGTTTGAGCTCTGGAAACACCATATATTTT
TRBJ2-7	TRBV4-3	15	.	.	CASSQLHGGDYEQYF	TGCGCCAGCAGCCAACTCCACGGCGGGGACTACGAGCAGTACTTC
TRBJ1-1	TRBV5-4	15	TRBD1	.	CASSLQGRLNTEAFF	TGTGCCAGCAGCTTACAGGGGAGGCTGAACACTGAAGCTTTCTTT
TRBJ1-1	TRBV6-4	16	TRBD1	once	CASKRDRGMEGTEAFF	TGTGCCAGCAAGAGGGACAGGGGAATGGAAGGGACTGAAGCTTTCTTT
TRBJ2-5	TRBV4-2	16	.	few	CASSQVRLDAGGTQYF	TGTGCCAGCAGCCAAGTACGGCTAGACGCCGGAGGGACCCAGTACTTC
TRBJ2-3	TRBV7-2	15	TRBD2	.	CASSLRWLAGDTQYF	TGTGCCAGCAGCCTCCGGTGGCTAGCGGGAGATACGCAGTATTTT
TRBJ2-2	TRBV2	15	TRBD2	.	CASSARSGGTGELFF	TGTGCCAGCAGTGCTCGTAGCGGGGGAACCGGGGAGCTGTTTTTT
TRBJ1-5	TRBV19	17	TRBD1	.	CASSRQGGDYSNQPQHF	TGTGCCAGTAGTAGGCAGGGGGGAGACTATAGCAATCAGCCCCAGCATTTT
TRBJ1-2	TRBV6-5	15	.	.	CASSYRTTISYGYTF	TGTGCCAGCAGTTACCGGACAACTATTTCTTATGGCTACACCTTC
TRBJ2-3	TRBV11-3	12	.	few	CASTRSTDTQYF	TGTGCCAGCACCAGGTCCACAGATACGCAGTATTTT
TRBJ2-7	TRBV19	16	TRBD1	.	CASSITPLTGVIEQYF	TGTGCCAGTAGTATAACCCCCTTGACAGGGGTGATCGAGCAGTACTTC
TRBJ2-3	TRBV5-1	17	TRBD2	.	CASSLGTSGGATDTQYF	TGCGCCAGCAGCTTGGGGACTAGCGGGGGGGCCACAGATACGCAGTATTTT
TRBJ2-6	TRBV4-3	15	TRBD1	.	CASSQRGPGANVLTF	TGCGCCAGCAGCCAAAGGGGGCCTGGGGCCAACGTCCTGACTTTC
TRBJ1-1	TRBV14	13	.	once	CASSDAVATEAFF	TGTGCCAGCAGCGACGCGGTGGCCACTGAAGCTTTCTTT
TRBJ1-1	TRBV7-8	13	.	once	CASSFEVRVEAFF	TGTGCCAGCAGCTTCGAGGTCCGAGTCGAAGCTTTCTTT
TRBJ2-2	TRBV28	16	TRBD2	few	CASSFSGTTNTGELFF	TGTGCCAGCAGTTTCTCCGGGACTACGAACACCGGGGAGCTGTTTTTT
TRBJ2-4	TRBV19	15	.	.	CASSLSPGPKNIQYF	TGTGCCAGTAGTCTATCCCCGGGTCCTAAAAACATTCAGTACTTC
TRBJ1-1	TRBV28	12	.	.	CASARIDTEAFF	TGTGCCAGCGCGAGAATCGACACTGAAGCTTTCTTT
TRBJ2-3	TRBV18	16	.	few	CASSPDPRIAPDTQYF	TGTGCCAGCTCACCCGACCCCCGGATAGCTCCAGATACGCAGTATTTT
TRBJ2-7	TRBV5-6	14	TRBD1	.	CASSLWTGTYEQYF	TGTGCCAGCAGCTTGTGGACAGGGACCTACGAGCAGTACTTC
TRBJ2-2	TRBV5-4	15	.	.	CASSLSGSYTGELFF	TGTGCCAGCAGCTTGAGCGGGTCTTACACCGGGGAGCTGTTTTTT
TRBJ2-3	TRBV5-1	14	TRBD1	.	CASSQGQGTDTQYF	TGCGCCAGCAGCCAAGGACAGGGCACAGATACGCAGTATTTT
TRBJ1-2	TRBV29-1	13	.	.	CSVAQGINYGYTF	TGCAGCGTTGCCCAGGGAATAAACTATGGCTACACCTTC
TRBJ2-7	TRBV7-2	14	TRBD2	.	CASSLLAGSYEQYF	TGTGCCAGCAGCTTACTAGCGGGGTCCTACGAGCAGTACTTC
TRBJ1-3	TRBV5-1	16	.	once	CASSVTGPRAGNTIYF	TGCGCCAGCAGCGTTACAGGGCCTCGGGCTGGAAACACCATATATTTT
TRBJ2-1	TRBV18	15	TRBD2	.	CASSPTTKTSAEQFF	TGTGCCAGCTCACCCACCACTAAGACTAGCGCAGAGCAGTTCTTC
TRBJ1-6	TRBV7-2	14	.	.	CASSPGLENSPLHF	TGTGCCAGCAGCCCAGGGTTGGAGAATTCACCCCTCCACTTT
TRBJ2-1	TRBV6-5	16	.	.	CASSYSAAPTNNEQFF	TGTGCCAGCAGTTACTCGGCGGCGCCAACCAACAATGAGCAGTTCTTC
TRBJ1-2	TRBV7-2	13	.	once	CASSFTGSYGYTF	TGTGCCAGCAGCTTCACAGGTTCCTATGGCTACACCTTC
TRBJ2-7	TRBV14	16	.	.	CASSHSTTGIRYEQYF	TGTGCCAGCAGCCACTCGACCACAGGGATTAGGTACGAGCAGTACTTC
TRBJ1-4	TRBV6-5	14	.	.	CASRETGLGVKLFF	TGTGCCAGCAGGGAGACAGGTCTAGGAGTAAAACTGTTTTTT
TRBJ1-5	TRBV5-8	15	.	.	CASSFSAGFNQPQHF	TGTGCCAGCAGCTTTTCCGCGGGGTTCAATCAGCCCCAGCATTTT